The clone carrying this TCR beta chain was observed a handful of times. Its antigen is not identified. This entry comes from a study of human T cells and chemical hapten exposure. From germline, CDR1 is SGHTA and CDR2 FQGNSA. V lost 0 bases to trimming and J lost 7 bases, with 7 bases between them. This CDR3 comprises 13 residues. TCRdb reprocessed the RACE reads with MiXCR, giving one entry per CDR3 protein. This table has about 140,000 distinct CDR3 sequences, about 10% appearing once. Time point: patch test 2, 6 weeks after DPC sensitization. Treatment of the sample: therapeutic diphenylcyclopropenone sensitization with weekly scalp DPC. General observations from the study: Expanded TCR counts at PT1 went up together with patch test score, a positive correlation.

The sample consisted of whole blood, taken in connection with sensitization to the hapten diphenylcyclopropenone (DPC). The rearrangement uses TRBV7-2 and TRBJ2-1; tentative D call: TRBD2 (5 bases). The origin of this receptor is a woman aged 50 to 60 with alopecia areata. Some clones in this sample may be carry-over from other donors' samples. The CDR3 protein is CASSLAPGNEQFF. The CDR3 DNA follows: TGTGCCAGCAGCTTAGCTCCGGGAAATGAGCAGTTCTTC. The whole variable domain, filled in from reference TRBV7-2 and TRBJ2-1, reads GAGVSQSPSNKVTEKGKDVELRCDPISGHTALYWYRQSLGQGLEFLIYFQGNSAPDKSGLPSDRFSAERTGGSVSTLTIQRTQQEDSAVYLCASSLAPGNEQFFGPGTRLTVL.